A selection of T cell receptor beta chains follows, all from one sample in a study of shared clonotypes between healthy human individuals. Here immunoSEQ multiplex PCR was the method, and the copy in TCRdb shows in-frame clones only, minus some. The sample yields some 1.5 million clones, 98% seen once. Specimen: naive CD4+ T cells sorted from blood. All receptors come from a man aged 30-40 years in good health. Both conserved end residues are part of each CDR3. The D gene is left open where the match is weak. Size tells how often a clone was seen (once, few, many) or the class of an expanded clone, and some rows leave it out.

TRBJ2-5 once TRBV6-5 . TGTGCCAGCAGACGGGCGGGGGAGACCCAGTACTTC CASRRAGETQYF
TRBJ1-2 . TRBV6-1 . TGTGCCAGCAGTGACGGTCCCTACTACGGGGGCTACACCTTC CASSDGPYYGGYTF
TRBJ1-5 . TRBV28 TRBD1 TGTGCCAGCAGTCCCCGGACAGGGGGCAATCAGCCCCAGCATTTT CASSPRTGGNQPQHF
TRBJ2-7 . TRBV4-1 . TGCGCCAGCAGCCAAGAACGAGCGGGTCGCTCCTACGAGCAGTACTTC CASSQERAGRSYEQYF
TRBJ1-1 once TRBV28 . TGTGCCAGCAGTCCATTTTCCATCAGGGAGGGGAACACTGAAGCTTTCTTT CASSPFSIREGNTEAFF
TRBJ2-7 . TRBV11-2 . TGTGCCAGCAGCCGTAGCGCCAGGGCCTACGAGCAGTACTTC CASSRSARAYEQYF
TRBJ1-4 . TRBV6-1 . TGTGCCAGCAGTGGTCGAGAGACACTTATAGAAAAACTGTTTTTT CASSGRETLIEKLFF
TRBJ1-2 . TRBV6-5 . TGTGCCAGCAGTTACTCAGGGGTGAATGGCTACACCTTC CASSYSGVNGYTF
TRBJ2-7 . TRBV28 . TGTGCCAGCAGTTTAACGCGAGCGGCAAGAATTTACGAGCAGTACTTC CASSLTRAARIYEQYF
TRBJ1-5 . TRBV6-5 . TGTGCCAGCAGCGCTCGACAGGAACAACACCCACAGCATTTT CASSARQEQHPQHF
TRBJ2-7 once TRBV11-2 TRBD1 TGTGCCAGCAGCCGCTCCGGGACAGGGCCCTACGAGCAGTACTTC CASSRSGTGPYEQYF
TRBJ2-3 . TRBV5-1 . TGCGCCAGCAGTCAAGAAGCGGTTAGCACAGATACGCAGTATTTT CASSQEAVSTDTQYF
TRBJ1-1 . TRBV18 TRBD1 TGTGCCAGCTCACCGGGACAGCTGAACACTGAAGCTTTCTTT CASSPGQLNTEAFF
TRBJ2-2 . TRBV6-6 . TGTGCCAGCAGTTACTCCCCGCCAGGGGATACCGGGGAGCTGTTTTTT CASSYSPPGDTGELFF
TRBJ2-3 . TRBV9 . TGTGCCAGCAGCGTAGGTACTCCAGATACGCAGTATTTT CASSVGTPDTQYF
TRBJ2-7 . TRBV7-9 . TGTGCCAGCAGCTTAGCCCGCTACGAGCAGTACTTC CASSLARYEQYF
TRBJ2-7 . TRBV5-5 TRBD2 TGTGCCAGCAGCTTGTTGAGCGGGAGCGAGCAGTACTTC CASSLLSGSEQYF
TRBJ2-2 . TRBV4-3 TRBD2 TGCGCCAGCAGCCAAGTCCCAGCGGGACTAAGTACCGGGGAGCTGTTTTTT CASSQVPAGLSTGELFF
TRBJ2-1 . TRBV7-9 TRBD1 TGTGCCGGACTCGGACAGGGGGAAGGCAATGAGCAGTTCTTC CAGLGQGEGNEQFF
TRBJ1-2 . TRBV9 . TGTGCCAGCAGCGTAGTCTCCGGGGGGAGCTCCTATGGCTACACCTTC CASSVVSGGSSYGYTF
TRBJ2-1 few TRBV5-4 . TGTGCCAGCAGCTTGTTACAAAGCTCCTACAATGAGCAGTTCTTC CASSLLQSSYNEQFF
TRBJ2-1 . TRBV7-9 TRBD2 TGTGCCAGCAGCTTTTCCGCGGGAGTCAGGTACAATGAGCAGTTCTTC CASSFSAGVRYNEQFF
TRBJ2-1 . TRBV9 TRBD1 TGTGCCAGCAGCACCCAGGGACAGTCCCTATACAATGAGCAGTTCTTC CASSTQGQSLYNEQFF